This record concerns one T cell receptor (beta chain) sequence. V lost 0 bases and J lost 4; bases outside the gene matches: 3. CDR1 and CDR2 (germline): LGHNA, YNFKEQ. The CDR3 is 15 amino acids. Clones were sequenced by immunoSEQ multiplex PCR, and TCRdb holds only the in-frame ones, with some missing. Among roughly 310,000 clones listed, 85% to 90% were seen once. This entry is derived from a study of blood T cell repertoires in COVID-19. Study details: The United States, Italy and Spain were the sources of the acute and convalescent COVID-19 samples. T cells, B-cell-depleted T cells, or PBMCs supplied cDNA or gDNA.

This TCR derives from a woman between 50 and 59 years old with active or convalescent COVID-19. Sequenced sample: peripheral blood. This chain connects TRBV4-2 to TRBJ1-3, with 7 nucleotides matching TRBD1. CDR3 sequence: CASSQDGTEGNTIYF. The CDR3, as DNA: TGTGCCAGCAGCCAAGACGGGACAGAAGGAAACACCATATATTTT.